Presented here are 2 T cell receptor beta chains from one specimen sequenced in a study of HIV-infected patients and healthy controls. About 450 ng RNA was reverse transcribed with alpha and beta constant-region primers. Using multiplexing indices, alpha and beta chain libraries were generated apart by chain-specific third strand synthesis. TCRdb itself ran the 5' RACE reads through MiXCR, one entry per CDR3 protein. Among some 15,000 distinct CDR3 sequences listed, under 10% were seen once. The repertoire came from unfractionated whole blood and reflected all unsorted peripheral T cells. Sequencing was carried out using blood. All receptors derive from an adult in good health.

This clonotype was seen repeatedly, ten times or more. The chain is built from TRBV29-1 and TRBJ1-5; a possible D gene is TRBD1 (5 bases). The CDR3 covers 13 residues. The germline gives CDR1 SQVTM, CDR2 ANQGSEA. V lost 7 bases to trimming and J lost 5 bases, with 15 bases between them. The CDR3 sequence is CSAAQGQDQPQHF. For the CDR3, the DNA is TGCAGCGCCGCCCAGGGTCAGGATCAGCCCCAGCATTTT.

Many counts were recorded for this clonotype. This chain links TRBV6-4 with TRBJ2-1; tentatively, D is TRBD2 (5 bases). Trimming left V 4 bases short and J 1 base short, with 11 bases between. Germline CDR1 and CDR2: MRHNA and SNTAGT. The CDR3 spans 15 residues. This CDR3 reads CASSASFGSYNEQFF. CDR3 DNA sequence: TGTGCCAGCAGTGCTAGCTTTGGGTCCTACAATGAGCAGTTCTTC.